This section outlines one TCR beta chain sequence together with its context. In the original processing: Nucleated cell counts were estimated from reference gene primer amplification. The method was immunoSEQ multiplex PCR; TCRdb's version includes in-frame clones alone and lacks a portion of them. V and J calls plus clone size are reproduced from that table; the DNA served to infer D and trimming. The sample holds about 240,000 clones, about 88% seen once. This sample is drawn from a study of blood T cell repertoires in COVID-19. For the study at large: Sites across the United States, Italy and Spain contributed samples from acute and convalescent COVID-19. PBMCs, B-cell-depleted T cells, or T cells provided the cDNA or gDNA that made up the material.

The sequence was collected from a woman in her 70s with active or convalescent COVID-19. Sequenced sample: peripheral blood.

CDR3 residues: CASSHSGTGARIYEQYF. The CDR3 DNA reads as TGTGCCAGCAGTCATTCCGGGACAGGGGCGAGGATCTACGAGCAGTACTTC. The chain joins TRBV2 to TRBJ2-7, with 10 nucleotides matching TRBD1. CDR3 length: 17 amino acids. V lost 5 bases, J lost 3 bases, and 13 bases stayed unmatched. The germline V gene has CDR1 SNHLY and CDR2 FYNNEI.